This is a list of T cell receptor beta chains from one sample in a study of cytomegalovirus exposure and HLA in healthy donors. Clones were read by immunoSEQ multiplex PCR, and TCRdb kept only the in-frame ones, dropping some. Of about 110,000 clones listed, around 73% are singletons. The sequenced sample consisted of PBMCs. The receptors come from a man aged 25 to 40 in good health and CMV-seronegative. Each CDR3 is given with its conserved first and last residue. Each record gives: clone size, CDR3 length, V gene, D gene, J gene, CDR3 DNA, CDR3 protein. The D gene is left open where the match is weak. Clone size is not always given. Where it is, it says once, few, many or a class for expanded clones.

>NA|14|TRBV2|NA|TRBJ2-3
TGTGCCAGCAGTGACTGGACTAGCACAGATACGCAGTATTTT
CASSDWTSTDTQYF
>NA|14|TRBV2|TRBD1|TRBJ1-5
TGTGCCAGCAGGGGACAGGGTGGGATTCAGCCCCAGCATTTT
CASRGQGGIQPQHF
>NA|14|TRBV5-4|NA|TRBJ2-5
TGTGCCAGCAGCTCCCCAATTGACCAAGAGACCCAGTACTTC
CASSSPIDQETQYF
>NA|16|TRBV4-1|TRBD1|TRBJ2-2
TGCGCCAGCAGCCCGGGACAGGGGGCGAACACCGGGGAGCTGTTTTTT
CASSPGQGANTGELFF
>NA|11|TRBV20-1|NA|TRBJ1-1
TGCAGTGCTATGGACAGAACTGAAGCTTTCTTT
CSAMDRTEAFF
>NA|14|TRBV10-2|NA|TRBJ2-7
TGCGCCAGCAGTGAGTCGGGCCAGAGCTACGAGCAGTACTTC
CASSESGQSYEQYF
>NA|14|TRBV9|NA|TRBJ1-5
TGTGCCAGCAGCGGGGGAGATAGCAATCAGCCCCAGCATTTT
CASSGGDSNQPQHF
>NA|14|TRBV12-2|NA|TRBJ2-3
TGTGCAAGTCGCTCACCCCGCGGGGGGGATACGCAGTATTTT
CASRSPRGGDTQYF
>NA|18|TRBV18|NA|TRBJ2-1
TGTGCCAGCTCACCGGCCGCAGGGTATAGTCTTGGGGACAATGAGCAGTTCTTC
CASSPAAGYSLGDNEQFF
>NA|15|TRBV6-1|TRBD2|TRBJ2-1
TGTGCCAGCAGTATGGGACTAGCTTTTCGGAATGAGCAGTTCTTC
CASSMGLAFRNEQFF
>NA|13|TRBV5-6|NA|TRBJ1-5
TGTGCCAGCAGCTTGGCGGGTAATCAGCCCCAGCATTTT
CASSLAGNQPQHF
>few|13|TRBV28|NA|TRBJ2-3
TGTGCCAGCACCGCGGGGAGCACAGATACGCAGTATTTT
CASTAGSTDTQYF
>NA|13|TRBV6-5|NA|TRBJ2-2
TGTGCCAGCAGTCACAGGGACACCGGGGAGCTGTTTTTT
CASSHRDTGELFF
>NA|16|TRBV13|TRBD2|TRBJ2-7
TGTGCCAGCAGCGATACTAGCGGGAGGTCCTCCTACGAGCAGTACTTC
CASSDTSGRSSYEQYF
>NA|13|TRBV29-1|TRBD2|TRBJ2-1
TGCAGCGTTGAACTAGCGGAAGGCAATGAGCAGTTCTTC
CSVELAEGNEQFF
>NA|13|TRBV6-5|NA|TRBJ2-5
TGTGCCAGCAAGGAAGAGGAACAAGAGACCCAGTACTTC
CASKEEEQETQYF
>once|15|TRBV9|TRBD1|TRBJ2-2
TGTGCCAGCAGCGTACAGACAGGGGGGGCCGGGGAGCTGTTTTTT
CASSVQTGGAGELFF
>few|16|TRBV21-1|NA|TRBJ2-7
TGTGCCAGCAGCAAAGCGCAGGGCTCCCCCTACTACGAGCAGTACTTC
CASSKAQGSPYYEQYF